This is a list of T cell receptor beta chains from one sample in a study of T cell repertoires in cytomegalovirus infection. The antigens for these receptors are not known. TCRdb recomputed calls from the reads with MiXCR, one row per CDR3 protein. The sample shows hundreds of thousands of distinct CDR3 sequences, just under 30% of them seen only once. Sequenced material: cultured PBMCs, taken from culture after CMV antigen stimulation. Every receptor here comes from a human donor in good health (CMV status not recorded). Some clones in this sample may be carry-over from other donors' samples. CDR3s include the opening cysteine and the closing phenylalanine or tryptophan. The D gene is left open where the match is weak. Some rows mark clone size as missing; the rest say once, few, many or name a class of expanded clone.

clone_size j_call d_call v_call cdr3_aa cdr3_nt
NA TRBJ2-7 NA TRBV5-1 CASSLGLRDYEQYF TGCGCCAGCAGCTTGGGTTTGCGGGACTACGAGCAGTACTTC
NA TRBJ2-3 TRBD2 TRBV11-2 CASSLGTSGPDTQYF TGTGCCAGCAGCTTAGGGACTAGCGGTCCTGATACGCAGTATTTT
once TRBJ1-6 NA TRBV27 CASSFGTLNSPLHF TGTGCCAGCAGTTTTGGGACACTGAATTCACCCCTCCACTTT
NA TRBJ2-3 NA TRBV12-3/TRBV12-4 CASSLTVTDTQYF TGTGCCAGCAGTTTAACGGTCACAGATACGCAGTATTTT
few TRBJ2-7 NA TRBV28 CASRPPGTYEQYF TGTGCCAGCAGGCCCCCGGGGACCTACGAGCAGTACTTC
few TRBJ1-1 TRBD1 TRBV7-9 CASSFDRARTEAFF TGTGCCAGCAGCTTTGACAGGGCGAGGACTGAAGCTTTCTTT
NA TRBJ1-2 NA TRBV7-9 CASSSSAGGYTF TGTGCCAGCAGCTCAAGCGCGGGTGGCTACACCTTC
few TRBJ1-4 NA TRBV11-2 CASSPHPRGARGEKLFF TGTGCCAGCAGCCCTCACCCTCGCGGGGCGCGGGGAGAAAAACTGTTTTTT
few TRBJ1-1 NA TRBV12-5 CASGQVVGKTEAFF TGTGCTAGTGGTCAAGTAGTGGGCAAGACTGAAGCTTTCTTT
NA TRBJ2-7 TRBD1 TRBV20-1 CSARVPGGYEQYF TGCAGTGCTAGAGTACCAGGGGGCTACGAGCAGTACTTC
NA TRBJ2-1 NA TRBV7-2 CANSSPLLETRGGQFF TGTGCCAACAGCTCCCCCCTACTTGAAACTAGGGGTGGGCAGTTCTTC
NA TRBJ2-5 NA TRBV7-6 CASSSRRSLRETQYF TGTGCCAGCAGCTCCAGAAGAAGCCTCCGGGAGACCCAGTACTTC
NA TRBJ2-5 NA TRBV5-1 CASSPTPGLIRTQYF TGCGCCAGCAGCCCCACCCCGGGACTCATCAGGACCCAGTACTTC
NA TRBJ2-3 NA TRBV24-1 CATSDSRTQYF TGTGCCACCAGTGACTCCCGTACGCAGTATTTT
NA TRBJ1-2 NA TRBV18 CASSPPVQANYGYTF TGTGCCAGCTCACCACCGGTACAGGCTAACTATGGCTACACCTTC
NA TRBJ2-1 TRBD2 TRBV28 CASSSPPGTSGGNEQFF TGTGCCAGCAGTTCCCCCCCCGGGACTAGCGGAGGGAATGAGCAGTTCTTC
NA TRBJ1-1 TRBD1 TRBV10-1 CASSPTGGRNTEAFF TGCGCCAGCAGTCCTACAGGGGGACGGAACACTGAAGCTTTCTTT
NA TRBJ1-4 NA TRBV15 CATSIDFVTNEKLFF TGTGCCACCAGCATCGACTTTGTAACTAATGAAAAACTGTTTTTT
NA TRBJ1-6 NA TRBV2 CASSVDSATLHF TGTGCCAGCTCCGTGGACAGCGCAACCCTCCACTTT
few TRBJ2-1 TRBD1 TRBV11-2 CASRSVTGGEQFF TGTGCCAGCAGGTCAGTGACAGGGGGTGAGCAGTTCTTC
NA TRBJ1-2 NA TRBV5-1 CASSPGDGYTF TGCGCCAGCAGCCCAGGGGATGGCTACACCTTC
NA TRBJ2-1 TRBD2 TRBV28 CASSPGLAPYNEQFF TGTGCCAGCAGCCCCGGACTAGCTCCTTACAATGAGCAGTTCTTC
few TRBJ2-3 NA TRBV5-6 CASSLFQTESDTQYF TGTGCCAGCAGCTTGTTTCAAACGGAGTCAGATACGCAGTATTTT
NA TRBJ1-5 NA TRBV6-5 CASGYQPQHF TGTGCCAGCGGTTATCAGCCCCAGCATTTT
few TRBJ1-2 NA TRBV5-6 CASSTTGYYGYTF TGTGCCAGCAGCACCACAGGGTACTATGGCTACACCTTC
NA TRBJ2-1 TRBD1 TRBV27 CASSPGTGGPVSSYNEQFF TGTGCCAGCAGCCCTGGGACAGGGGGCCCGGTCAGCTCCTACAATGAGCAGTTCTTC
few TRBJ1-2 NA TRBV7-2 CASSLVGTGYGYTF TGTGCCAGCAGCTTAGTGGGGACCGGCTATGGCTACACCTTC
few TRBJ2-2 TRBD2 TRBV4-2 CASSQVTTSGGRDTGELFF TGTGCCAGCAGCCAAGTGACGACTAGCGGGGGTCGGGACACCGGGGAGCTGTTTTTT
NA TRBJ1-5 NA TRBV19 CASSIDPITEYNQPQHF TGTGCCAGTAGTATAGACCCTATAACGGAATATAATCAGCCCCAGCATTTT
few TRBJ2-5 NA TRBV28 CASSLLRAETQYF TGTGCCAGCAGTTTATTAAGGGCGGAGACCCAGTACTTC
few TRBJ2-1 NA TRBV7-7 CASSRGLRDEQFF TGTGCTAGCAGCCGAGGCCTACGGGATGAGCAGTTCTTC
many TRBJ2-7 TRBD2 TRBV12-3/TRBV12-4 CASSRVAGGPYEQYF TGTGCCAGCAGTCGAGTAGCGGGAGGCCCCTACGAGCAGTACTTC
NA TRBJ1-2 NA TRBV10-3 CAITSGDLNYGYTF TGTGCCATCACATCCGGGGATCTGAACTATGGCTACACCTTC
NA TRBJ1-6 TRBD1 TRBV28 CASSLGDSNSPLHF TGTGCCAGCAGTTTAGGGGACAGTAATTCACCCCTCCACTTT
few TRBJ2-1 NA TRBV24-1 CATSGGSGGKSSYNEQFF TGTGCCACCAGTGGTGGGTCGGGCGGGAAGAGCTCCTACAATGAGCAGTTCTTC
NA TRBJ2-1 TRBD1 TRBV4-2 CASSQIGTGSNEQFF TGTGCCAGCAGCCAAATAGGGACAGGGAGCAATGAGCAGTTCTTC
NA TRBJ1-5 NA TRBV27 CASSLRWADKANQPQHF TGTGCCAGCAGTCTTAGGTGGGCGGACAAGGCCAATCAGCCCCAGCATTTT
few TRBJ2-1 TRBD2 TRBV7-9 CASSLGAGGSGEQFF TGTGCCAGCAGCTTAGGCGCGGGGGGTAGTGGTGAGCAGTTCTTC
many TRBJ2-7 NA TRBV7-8 CASSYGEYEQYF TGTGCCAGCAGTTATGGGGAATACGAGCAGTACTTC
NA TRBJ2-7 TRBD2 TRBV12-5 CASGKGLAGIYEQYF TGTGCTAGTGGTAAGGGACTAGCGGGAATCTACGAGCAGTACTTC
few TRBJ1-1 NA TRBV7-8 CASSLPQVRLTEAFF TGTGCCAGCAGCCTACCCCAGGTCAGGTTAACTGAAGCTTTCTTT
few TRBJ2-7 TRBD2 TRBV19 CASSKASGDYEQYF TGTGCCAGTAGTAAGGCTAGCGGGGACTACGAGCAGTACTTC
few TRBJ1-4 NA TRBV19 CASSRTSLGNEKLFF TGTGCCAGTAGTCGCACGAGCCTGGGGAATGAAAAACTGTTTTTT
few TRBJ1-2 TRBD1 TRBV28 CASDPKGIRGTHTF TGTGCCAGCGACCCAAAGGGAATCAGGGGGACGCACACCTTC
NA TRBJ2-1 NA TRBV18 CASSPKRGRYNEQFF TGTGCCAGCTCACCGAAGAGGGGCAGGTACAATGAGCAGTTCTTC
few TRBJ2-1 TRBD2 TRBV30 CAWKTQREGNEQFF TGTGCCTGGAAAACCCAGCGGGAGGGCAATGAGCAGTTCTTC
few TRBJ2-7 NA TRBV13 CASSLPGDEQYF TGTGCCAGCAGCTTACCTGGTGACGAGCAGTACTTC
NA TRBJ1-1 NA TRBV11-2 CASSRPPGRPPFGAFF TGTGCCAGCAGCCGTCCGCCAGGCAGGCCGCCCTTTGGGGCTTTCTTT
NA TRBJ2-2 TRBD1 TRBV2 CASRRTGNTGELFF TGTGCCAGCAGGCGGACAGGCAACACCGGGGAGCTGTTTTTT
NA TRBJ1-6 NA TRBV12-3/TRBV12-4 CASSLRLTTSSYNSPLHF TGTGCCAGCAGTTTGCGGCTGACAACGAGCTCCTATAATTCACCCCTCCACTTT
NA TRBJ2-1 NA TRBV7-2 CASSHRFEQFF TGTGCCAGCAGCCACAGGTTCGAGCAGTTCTTC
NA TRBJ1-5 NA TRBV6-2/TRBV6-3 CASSYSPPAGDQPQHF TGTGCCAGCAGTTACTCCCCCCCCGCAGGGGATCAGCCCCAGCATTTT
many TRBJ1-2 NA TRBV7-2 CASSLTRNNYGYTF TGTGCCAGCAGCTTAACACGGAATAACTATGGCTACACCTTC
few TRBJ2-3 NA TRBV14 CASSPSLGHTDTQYF TGTGCCAGCAGCCCGAGCCTGGGACACACAGATACGCAGTATTTT
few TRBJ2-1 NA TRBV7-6 CASSVPPTNEQFF TGTGCCAGCAGCGTTCCCCCCACCAATGAGCAGTTCTTC
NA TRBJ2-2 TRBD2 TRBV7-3 CASSSAGGQHTGELFF TGTGCCAGCAGCTCAGCGGGAGGGCAGCACACCGGGGAGCTGTTTTTT
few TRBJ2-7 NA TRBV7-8 CASSLAHSSYEQYF TGTGCCAGCAGCTTAGCGCACAGTTCCTACGAGCAGTACTTC
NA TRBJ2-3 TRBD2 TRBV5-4 CASSLWGTSGGVDTQYF TGTGCCAGCAGCTTGTGGGGGACTAGCGGGGGTGTAGATACGCAGTATTTT
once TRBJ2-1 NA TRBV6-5 CAIGRAGEQFF TGTGCCATCGGGCGGGCGGGGGAGCAGTTCTTC